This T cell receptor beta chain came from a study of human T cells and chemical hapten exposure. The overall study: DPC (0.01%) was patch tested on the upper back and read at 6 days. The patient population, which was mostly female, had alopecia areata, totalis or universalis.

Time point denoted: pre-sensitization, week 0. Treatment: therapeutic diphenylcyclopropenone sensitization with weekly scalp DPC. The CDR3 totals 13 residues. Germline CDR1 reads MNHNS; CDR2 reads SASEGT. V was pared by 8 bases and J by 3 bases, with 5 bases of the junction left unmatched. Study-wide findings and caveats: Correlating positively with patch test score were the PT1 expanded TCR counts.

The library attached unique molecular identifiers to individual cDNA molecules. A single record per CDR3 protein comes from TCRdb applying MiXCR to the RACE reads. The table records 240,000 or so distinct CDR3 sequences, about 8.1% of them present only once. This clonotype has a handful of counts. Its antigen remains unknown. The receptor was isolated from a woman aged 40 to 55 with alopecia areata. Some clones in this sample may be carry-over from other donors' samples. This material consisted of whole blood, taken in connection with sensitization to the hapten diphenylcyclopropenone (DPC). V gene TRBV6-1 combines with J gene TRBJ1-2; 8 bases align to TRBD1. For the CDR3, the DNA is TGTGCCAGCGAGACAGGGGAGGACTATGGCTACACCTTC. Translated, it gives CASETGEDYGYTF.